This is a list of T cell receptor beta chains from one sample in a study of spatial heterogeneity in lung cancer. TCRdb re-called the 5' RACE reads through MiXCR, storing one row per CDR3 protein. Among about 27,000 distinct CDR3 sequences listed, almost 5.5% were seen once. The sample here was PBMCs, taken at follow-up. These TCRs come from a female donor with early-stage non-small cell lung cancer. Each CDR3 is given with its conserved first and last residue. D genes are given only for firm matches. The size of a clone is reported for some rows only, either as once, few or many, or as a class for expanded clones.

TRBV20-1,TRBD1,many,TRBJ1-6,TGCAGTGCTAGAGACAGACAGGGCTCGTCGCGTTCACCCCTCCACTTT,CSARDRQGSSRSPLHF
TRBV3-1,TRBD2,many,TRBJ2-3,TGTGCCAGCAGCCCACCACGAGCGGGAGGACGAGATACGCAGTATTTT,CASSPPRAGGRDTQYF
TRBV6-1,NA,medium-sized,TRBJ2-1,TGTGCCAGCAGTGTAGGAAGGAGGTCTGGTTACGAGCAGTTCTTC,CASSVGRRSGYEQFF
TRBV12-3/TRBV12-4,TRBD2,many,TRBJ2-7,TGTGCCAGCACTAACGGAGAGCGGGAGGGCTCCTACGAGCAGTACTTC,CASTNGEREGSYEQYF
TRBV5-4,NA,many,TRBJ2-1,TGTGCCAGCAGCTTGGCCTGGGTAGGGGGGGATGAGCAGTTCTTC,CASSLAWVGGDEQFF
TRBV28,TRBD1,many,TRBJ2-2,TGTGCCAGCAGTTCTACAGGGGTGACCGGGGAGCTGTTTTTT,CASSSTGVTGELFF
TRBV27,NA,many,TRBJ1-1,TGTGCCAGCAGTTCCCAGGGGAGTAACACTGAAGCTTTCTTT,CASSSQGSNTEAFF
TRBV7-8,NA,many,TRBJ2-7,TGTGCCAGCAGCTTAGTGTTAGGGGACTCCTACGAGCAGTACTTC,CASSLVLGDSYEQYF
TRBV6-1,NA,many,TRBJ1-6,TGTGCCAGCTCCATCAAGGGGCATTCACCCCTCCACTTT,CASSIKGHSPLHF
TRBV29-1,NA,many,TRBJ2-3,TGCAGCGTCGATAGCGGAGGGCGTAGCACAGATACGCAGTATTTT,CSVDSGGRSTDTQYF
TRBV6-1,NA,medium-sized,TRBJ1-1,TGTGCCAGCAGTGAGAGGAGGGTGGCTTTCTTT,CASSERRVAFF
TRBV15,NA,many,TRBJ2-2,TGTGCCACCAGCGGAACTAGCAAAGGGGAGCTGTTTTTT,CATSGTSKGELFF
TRBV28,NA,many,TRBJ2-7,TGTGCCAGCACGCCAGGGTATCGGGAGAGAGGGGCCGAGCAGTACTTC,CASTPGYRERGAEQYF
TRBV6-1,TRBD2,many,TRBJ2-3,TGTGCCAGCAGTGAAGCGGAGCGGGGAGGCACGCAGTATTTT,CASSEAERGGTQYF
TRBV6-1,NA,many,TRBJ1-5,TGTGCCAGCAGTGAAGCGGGGCGGGTCAATCAGCCCCAGCATTTT,CASSEAGRVNQPQHF
TRBV4-2,NA,many,TRBJ2-7,TGTGCCAGCAGCCAAGATCGACTGGGTTACGAGCAGTACTTC,CASSQDRLGYEQYF
TRBV9,TRBD2,many,TRBJ2-5,TGTGCCAGCAGCGTAGGGACTAGCGGGAGAGAGACCCAGTACTTC,CASSVGTSGRETQYF
TRBV7-8,TRBD1,many,TRBJ2-7,TGTGCCAGCAGCTTAGCGGGCGCCAGGGGGCCCGAGCAGTACTTC,CASSLAGARGPEQYF
TRBV2,NA,many,TRBJ1-4,TGTGCCAGCAGTGGCAGAACTAATGAAAAACTGTTTTTT,CASSGRTNEKLFF
TRBV3-1,NA,many,TRBJ2-2,TGTGCCAGCAGCCAAGACACCCTTGGGGAGTGGCTGTTTTTT,CASSQDTLGEWLFF
TRBV28,NA,many,TRBJ2-5,TGTGCCAGCAGCCGCCGGACTACCCAGTACTTC,CASSRRTTQYF
TRBV4-2,NA,many,TRBJ2-7,TGTGCCAGCAGCCCCTCAAGGGGCTACGAGCAGTACTTC,CASSPSRGYEQYF
TRBV20-1,TRBD1,many,TRBJ1-5,TGCAGTGCCAACACAGGGGCTGGGCAGCCCCAGCATTTT,CSANTGAGQPQHF
TRBV5-1,NA,many,TRBJ2-1,TGCGCCAGCAACTCCGAGACAGCGTCCAATGAGCAGTTCTTC,CASNSETASNEQFF
TRBV5-1,TRBD2,many,TRBJ2-5,TGCGCCAGCAGCTTAGGCAGCGGGGGTCCGGGGGAGACCCAGTACTTC,CASSLGSGGPGETQYF
TRBV7-6,NA,NA,TRBJ2-5,TGTGCCAGCAGCCCCACAGGGAACTATCAAGAGACCCAGTACTTC,CASSPTGNYQETQYF
TRBV7-2,TRBD2,many,TRBJ2-5,TGTGCCAGCAGCCCGCGGGGGGGCCAGACCCAGTACTTC,CASSPRGGQTQYF
TRBV7-2,TRBD2,NA,TRBJ2-3,TGTGCCAGCAGCTTAGCGGGGAGCGGGGGGGCTTCAGATACGCAGTATTTT,CASSLAGSGGASDTQYF
TRBV6-5,TRBD1,many,TRBJ2-7,TGTGCCAGTAGACAGGGGAGGCGGTCCTACGAGCAGTACTTC,CASRQGRRSYEQYF
TRBV5-1,NA,many,TRBJ2-3,TGCGCCAGCAGCTTGGGGGCAAGGTATAGCACAGATACGCAGTATTTT,CASSLGARYSTDTQYF
TRBV14,NA,many,TRBJ2-5,TGTGCCAGCAGCTCCCGCCGGGGGGCTGGGGAGACCCAGTACTTC,CASSSRRGAGETQYF
TRBV5-1,TRBD2,many,TRBJ2-3,TGCGCCAGCAGCTTTAGCGGGGGGGCAGATACGCAGTATTTT,CASSFSGGADTQYF
TRBV2,NA,medium-sized,TRBJ2-2,TGTGCCAGCAGAAAAGACATCACCGGGGAGCTGTTTTTT,CASRKDITGELFF
TRBV5-1,NA,NA,TRBJ2-5,TGCGCCAGCAGCTTGGCCCTTTCTTATGCGATGGCGGGAGAGACCCAGTACTTC,CASSLALSYAMAGETQYF
TRBV28,NA,NA,TRBJ2-7,TGTGCCAGCAGTTTATTTGGCGAGCAGTACTTC,CASSLFGEQYF
TRBV5-1,TRBD1,many,TRBJ1-1,TGCGCCAGCAGCTCGGGGGGAAGGGGGCTTGGCACTGAAGCTTTCTTT,CASSSGGRGLGTEAFF
TRBV27,NA,many,TRBJ1-2,TGTGCCAGCAGTTCCACTCGGCAGGGCTATGGCTACACCTTC,CASSSTRQGYGYTF
TRBV12-3/TRBV12-4,TRBD1,many,TRBJ2-5,TGTGCCAGCAGTCTCACAGGGGGCCCAGGAGAGACCCAGTACTTC,CASSLTGGPGETQYF
TRBV6-5,NA,few,TRBJ1-1,TGTGCCAGCACCGGGACATCGAACACTGAAGCTTTCTTT,CASTGTSNTEAFF
TRBV10-3,NA,many,TRBJ2-1,TGTGCCATCAGTATCCAGTTGACCACTGAGCAGTTCTTC,CAISIQLTTEQFF
TRBV9,NA,NA,TRBJ2-5,TGTGCCAGCAGCGTCAGCTGGGGCGGGGTCGATCAAGAGACCCAGTACTTC,CASSVSWGGVDQETQYF
TRBV6-2/TRBV6-3,NA,many,TRBJ2-1,TGTGCCAGCAGTCCCCGGGGTAGCGCAGGCGCTCTCGAGCAGTTCTTC,CASSPRGSAGALEQFF
TRBV7-2,NA,few,TRBJ2-2,TGTGCCAGCAGCTTATGGCTAACCGGGGAGCTGTTTTTT,CASSLWLTGELFF
TRBV28,TRBD1,few,TRBJ2-1,TGTGCCAGCAGTTCCCAGGGACAGGGGGCGATTGAGCAGTTCTTC,CASSSQGQGAIEQFF
TRBV27,TRBD2,many,TRBJ2-5,TGTGCCAGCAGCCAAACGCTAGCGGGAGTAGAGACCCAGTACTTC,CASSQTLAGVETQYF
TRBV2,NA,many,TRBJ2-2,TGTGCCAGCAGTGAAGCGCTTCGAAGGGCCGGGGAGCTGTTTTTT,CASSEALRRAGELFF
TRBV6-2/TRBV6-3,NA,many,TRBJ1-2,TGTGCCAGCAGTTATTACGCCCCGGGACAAGATAACTATGGCTACACCTTC,CASSYYAPGQDNYGYTF
TRBV3-1,NA,many,TRBJ2-2,TGTGCCAGCAGCCAAGCCGCGGGGCTCACCGGGGAGCTGTTTTTT,CASSQAAGLTGELFF
TRBV6-2/TRBV6-3,TRBD1,many,TRBJ2-7,TGTGCCAGCAGTTACGGACAGGGGATTGCCTACGAGCAGTACTTC,CASSYGQGIAYEQYF
TRBV11-1,NA,many,TRBJ2-7,TGTGCCAGCAGCTTTCTCGCGGGTGGTAGCTCCTACGAGCAGTACTTC,CASSFLAGGSSYEQYF
TRBV12-3/TRBV12-4,TRBD2,many,TRBJ2-1,TGTGCCAGCAGTTTTCTAGCGGGGGGGTTTGAGCAGTTCTTC,CASSFLAGGFEQFF
TRBV19,TRBD1,NA,TRBJ1-2,TGTGCCAGTAACGAAGGGGGCCGGTATGGCTACACCTTC,CASNEGGRYGYTF
TRBV20-1,TRBD2,many,TRBJ2-3,TGCAGTGCCGGCGGGCTAGCGGGAGATACGCAGTATTTT,CSAGGLAGDTQYF
TRBV29-1,NA,many,TRBJ2-3,TGCAGCGTTGAAAGGGGCATGGGCACAGATACGCAGTATTTT,CSVERGMGTDTQYF
TRBV7-2,TRBD2,many,TRBJ2-5,TGTGCCAGCAGCTTAACTAGCGGGGGCCAAGAGACCCAGTACTTC,CASSLTSGGQETQYF